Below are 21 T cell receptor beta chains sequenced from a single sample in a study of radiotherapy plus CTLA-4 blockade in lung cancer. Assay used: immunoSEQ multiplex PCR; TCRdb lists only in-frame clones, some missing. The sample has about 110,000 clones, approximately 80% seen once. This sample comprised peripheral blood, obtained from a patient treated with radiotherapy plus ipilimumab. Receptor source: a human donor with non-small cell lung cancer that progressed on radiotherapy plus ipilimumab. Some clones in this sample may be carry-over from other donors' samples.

The CDR3 DNA sequence: TGTGCCAGCAGCATCACAGGGAGCGCCTACAATGAGCAGTTCTTC. This gives the protein CASSITGSAYNEQFF. The chain couples TRBV7-8 to TRBJ2-1, with a possible D match to TRBD1 (6 bases). This CDR3 contains 15 residues. Germline loops: CDR1 SGHVS, CDR2 FQNEAQ. With 5 bases removed from V and 2 bases from J, the gap between germline ends came to 13 bases.

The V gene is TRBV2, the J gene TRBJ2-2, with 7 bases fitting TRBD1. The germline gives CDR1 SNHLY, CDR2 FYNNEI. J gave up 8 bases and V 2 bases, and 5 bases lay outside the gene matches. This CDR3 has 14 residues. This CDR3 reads CASSEQGEMGELFF. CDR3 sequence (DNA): TGTGCCAGCAGTGAACAGGGGGAAATGGGGGAGCTGTTTTTT.

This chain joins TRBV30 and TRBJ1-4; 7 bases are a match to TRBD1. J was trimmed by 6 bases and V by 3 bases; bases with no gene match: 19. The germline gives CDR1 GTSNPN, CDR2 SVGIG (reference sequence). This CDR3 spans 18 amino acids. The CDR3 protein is CAWSRQGGAFKSYEKLFF. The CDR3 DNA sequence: TGTGCCTGGAGCCGACAGGGTGGGGCCTTCAAGAGCTATGAAAAACTGTTTTTT.

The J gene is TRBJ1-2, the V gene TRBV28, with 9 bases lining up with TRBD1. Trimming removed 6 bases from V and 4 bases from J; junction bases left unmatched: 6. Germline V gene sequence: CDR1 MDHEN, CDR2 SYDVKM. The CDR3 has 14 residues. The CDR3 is CASRPTGGRYGYTF. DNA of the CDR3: TGTGCCAGCAGACCAACAGGGGGCCGCTATGGCTACACCTTC.

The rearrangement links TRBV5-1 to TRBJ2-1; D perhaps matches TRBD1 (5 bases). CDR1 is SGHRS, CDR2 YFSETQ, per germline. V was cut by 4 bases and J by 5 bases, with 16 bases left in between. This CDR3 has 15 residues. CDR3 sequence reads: CASSIDRSFHNEQFF. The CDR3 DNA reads TGCGCCAGCAGCATAGACAGATCTTTCCACAATGAGCAGTTCTTC.

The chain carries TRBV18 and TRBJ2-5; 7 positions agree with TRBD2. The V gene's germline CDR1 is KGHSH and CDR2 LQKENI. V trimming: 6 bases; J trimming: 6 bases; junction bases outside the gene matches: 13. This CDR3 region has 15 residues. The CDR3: CASSPISGLSQTQYF. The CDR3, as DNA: TGTGCCAGCTCGCCAATTTCGGGACTAAGCCAGACCCAGTACTTC.

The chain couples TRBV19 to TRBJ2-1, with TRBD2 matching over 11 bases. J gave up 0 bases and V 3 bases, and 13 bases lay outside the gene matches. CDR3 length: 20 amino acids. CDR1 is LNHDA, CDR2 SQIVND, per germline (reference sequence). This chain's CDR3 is CASSIPRGRSGGDSYNEQFF. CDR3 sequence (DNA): TGTGCCAGTAGTATCCCCCGAGGGCGTAGCGGGGGGGACTCCTACAATGAGCAGTTCTTC.

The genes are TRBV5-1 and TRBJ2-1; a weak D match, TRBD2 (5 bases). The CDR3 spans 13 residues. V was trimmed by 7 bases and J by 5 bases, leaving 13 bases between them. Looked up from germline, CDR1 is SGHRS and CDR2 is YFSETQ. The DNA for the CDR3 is TGCGCCAGCGCCATGACTACCGACAATGAGCAGTTCTTC. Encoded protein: CASAMTTDNEQFF.

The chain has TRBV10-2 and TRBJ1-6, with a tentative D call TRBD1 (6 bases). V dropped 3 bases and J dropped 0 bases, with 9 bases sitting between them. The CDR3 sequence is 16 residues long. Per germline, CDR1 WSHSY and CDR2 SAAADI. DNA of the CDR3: TGCGCCAGCAGTGAAGGGGGGCTCTCCTATAATTCACCCCTCCACTTT. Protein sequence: CASSEGGLSYNSPLHF.

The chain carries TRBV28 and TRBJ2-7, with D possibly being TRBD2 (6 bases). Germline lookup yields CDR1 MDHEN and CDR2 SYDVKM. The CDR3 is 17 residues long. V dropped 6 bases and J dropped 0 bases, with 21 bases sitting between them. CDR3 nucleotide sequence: TGTGCCAGCAGGTTCCCCGGCGGGACCAGGACCTCCTACGAGCAGTACTTC. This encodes CASRFPGGTRTSYEQYF.

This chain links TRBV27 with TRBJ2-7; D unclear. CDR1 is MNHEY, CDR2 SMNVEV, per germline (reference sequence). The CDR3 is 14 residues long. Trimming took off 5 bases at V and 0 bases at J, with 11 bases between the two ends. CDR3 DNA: TGTGCCAGCAGTGCAGGCGCGAGCTCCTACGAGCAGTACTTC. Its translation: CASSAGASSYEQYF.

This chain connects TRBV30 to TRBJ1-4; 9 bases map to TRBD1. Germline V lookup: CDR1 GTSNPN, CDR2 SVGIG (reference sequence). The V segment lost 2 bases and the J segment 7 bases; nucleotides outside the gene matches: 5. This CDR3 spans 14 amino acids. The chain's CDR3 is CAWSFGQGFEKLFF. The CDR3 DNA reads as TGTGCCTGGAGTTTTGGACAGGGGTTTGAAAAACTGTTTTTT.

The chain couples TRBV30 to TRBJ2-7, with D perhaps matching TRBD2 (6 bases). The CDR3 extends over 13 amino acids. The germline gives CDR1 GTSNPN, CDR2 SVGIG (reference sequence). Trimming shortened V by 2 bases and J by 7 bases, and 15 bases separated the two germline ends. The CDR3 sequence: CAWSRGTMGEQYF. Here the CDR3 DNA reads TGTGCCTGGAGTCGGGGGACCATGGGTGAGCAGTACTTC.

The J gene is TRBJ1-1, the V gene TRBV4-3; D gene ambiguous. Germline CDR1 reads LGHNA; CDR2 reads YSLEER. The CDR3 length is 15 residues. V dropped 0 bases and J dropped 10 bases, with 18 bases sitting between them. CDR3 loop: CASSQDFQVQGGAFF. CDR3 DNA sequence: TGCGCCAGCAGCCAAGACTTTCAAGTTCAAGGCGGAGCTTTCTTT.

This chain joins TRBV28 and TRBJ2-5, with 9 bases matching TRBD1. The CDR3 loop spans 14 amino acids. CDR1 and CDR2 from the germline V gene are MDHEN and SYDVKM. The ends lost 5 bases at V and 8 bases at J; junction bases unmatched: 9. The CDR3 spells CASSTTGGKRTQYF. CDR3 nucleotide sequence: TGTGCCAGCAGTACGACAGGGGGGAAGAGAACCCAGTACTTC.

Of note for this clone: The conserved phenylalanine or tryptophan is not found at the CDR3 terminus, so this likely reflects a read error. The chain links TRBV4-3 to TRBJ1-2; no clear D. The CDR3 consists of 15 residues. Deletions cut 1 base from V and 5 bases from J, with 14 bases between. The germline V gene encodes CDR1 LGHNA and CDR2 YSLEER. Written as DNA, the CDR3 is TGCGCCAGCAGCCAAGCGGCTTCCCCGGAGTATGGCTACACCCTC. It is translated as CASSQAASPEYGYTL.

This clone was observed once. The CDR3 DNA sequence: TGTGCCACCATTCCGGGCCATCGTACAACTAATGAAAAACTGTTTTTT. It yields the protein CATIPGHRTTNEKLFF. The chain combines TRBV15 with TRBJ1-4; no reliable D call. The germline V and J ends were trimmed by 7 bases and 0 bases, with 15 bases remaining between them. CDR1 and CDR2 (germline): LNHNV, YYDKDF (reference sequence). The CDR3 runs 16 residues.

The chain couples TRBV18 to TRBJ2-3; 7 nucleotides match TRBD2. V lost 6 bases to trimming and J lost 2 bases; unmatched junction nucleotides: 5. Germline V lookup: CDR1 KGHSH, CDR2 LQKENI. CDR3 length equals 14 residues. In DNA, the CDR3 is TGTGCCAGCTCCCCCACTAGCGTCACAGATACGCAGTATTTT. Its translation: CASSPTSVTDTQYF.

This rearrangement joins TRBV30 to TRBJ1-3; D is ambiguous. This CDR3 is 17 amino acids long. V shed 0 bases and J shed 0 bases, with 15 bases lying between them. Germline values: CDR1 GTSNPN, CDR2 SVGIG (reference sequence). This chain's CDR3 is CAWSVGRTDYSGNTIYF. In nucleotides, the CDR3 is TGTGCCTGGAGTGTAGGGAGAACCGACTACTCTGGAAACACCATATATTTT.

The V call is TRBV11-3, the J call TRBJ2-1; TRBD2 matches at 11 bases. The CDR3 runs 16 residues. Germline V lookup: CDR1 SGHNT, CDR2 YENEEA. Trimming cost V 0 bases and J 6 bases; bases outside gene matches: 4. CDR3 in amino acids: CASSLDPSGGPNEQFF. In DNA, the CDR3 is TGTGCCAGCAGCTTAGACCCTAGCGGGGGGCCCAATGAGCAGTTCTTC.

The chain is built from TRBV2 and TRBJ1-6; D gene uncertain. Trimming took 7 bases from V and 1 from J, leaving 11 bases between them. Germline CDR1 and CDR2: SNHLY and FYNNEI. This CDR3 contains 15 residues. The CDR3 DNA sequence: TGTGCCAGCAATAACTTTAGGTCCTATAATTCACCCCTCCACTTT. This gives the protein CASNNFRSYNSPLHF.